This is a list of T cell receptor beta chains from one sample in a study of T cells after posttransplantation cyclophosphamide. Profiling relied on immunoSEQ multiplex PCR, and the TCRdb table lists in-frame clones only, not all of them. The sample yields more than 9,500 clones, without any singletons. Sequencing was carried out using PBMCs. Receptors were obtained from a woman in her 40s in good health, CMV-negative, and a related stem cell transplant donor. CDR3s leave out the opening cysteine and the closing phenylalanine or tryptophan. Clone size reads once, few, many, or a class if the clone is expanded.

v_gene	abundance	j_gene	CDR3aa
TRBV7-9	many	TRBJ2-3	ASNAGASTDTQY
TRBV7-9	many	TRBJ2-5	ASSSPLRKASGKETQY
TRBV29-1	few	TRBJ2-1	SSKGMSSGHNQQF
TRBV12-3/TRBV12-4	many	TRBJ1-5	ASSIQGGRQPQH
TRBV5-1	many	TRBJ2-3	ASSLGWTSGRADTQY
TRBV27	many	TRBJ1-6	ASRAQGTRSPLH
TRBV18	many	TRBJ1-6	ASSRRTADNSPLH
TRBV7-2	many	TRBJ1-5	ASSLPASRDQPQH
TRBV5-1	many	TRBJ1-2	ASSLLTNGYGYT
TRBV18	many	TRBJ2-7	ASSPSRQGLYEQY
TRBV7-2	many	TRBJ2-7	ASSLRTLAGPGSYEQY
TRBV7-2	many	TRBJ1-1	ASSTRQGAHTEAF
TRBV2	many	TRBJ1-5	ASKSPRGGNQPQH
TRBV7-9	many	TRBJ1-1	ASSLVTGNTEAF